This entry lists 11 T cell receptor beta chains sequenced from one sample in a study of T cells in Graves' hyperthyroidism and ophthalmopathy. Amplification of TCR beta CDR3 regions was performed using RNA transcripts as template. The primer set for the first-round RT-PCR of the TCR CDR3 was HTBI. TCRdb fed the multiplex PCR reads into MiXCR, producing one record per CDR3 protein. The top ten clones hold about 9.4% of a sample with some 740,000 distinct CDR3 sequences, around 15% of them seen once. The sample was blood. The receptors derive from a woman aged 18-29 years with Graves' hyperthyroidism.

This clonotype was observed a few times. V gene TRBV5-1 combines with J gene TRBJ1-2; tentative D call: TRBD1 (5 bases). The CDR3 has 13 residues. The V gene's germline CDR1 is SGHRS and CDR2 YFSETQ. V was cut by 4 bases and J by 6 bases, with 13 bases left in between. The CDR3 protein is CASSERPRDGYTF. DNA of the CDR3: TGCGCCAGCAGCGAACGGCCCAGGGATGGCTACACCTTC.

Concerning this clonotype itself: A read error may be the cause here, since a much bigger clone is one base away. The chain joins TRBV12-3 or TRBV12-4 to TRBJ2-1; 11 bases match TRBD2. The V and J ends lost 4 bases and 12 bases, in that order; junction bases with no gene match: 17. The CDR3 spans 17 residues. This CDR3 reads CASSYLAGGFPGDGQFF. CDR3 bases: TGTGCCAGCAGTTACTTAGCGGGAGGGTTCCCCGGGGATGGGCAGTTCTTC.

This clonotype has a count of ten or more. The gene calls are TRBV27 and TRBJ2-7; 11 nucleotides line up with TRBD2. V dropped 6 bases and J dropped 6; count of bases not matched to a gene: 7. The CDR3 has 14 amino acids. Germline CDR1 and CDR2: MNHEY and SMNVEV (reference sequence). This CDR3 is CASRSLAGGREQYF. The CDR3 DNA sequence: TGTGCCAGCAGGTCCTTAGCGGGAGGGCGCGAGCAGTACTTC.

This chain uses TRBV24-1 with TRBJ2-3; possibly TRBD1 or TRBD2 for D (5 bases each). The germline V gene encodes CDR1 KGHDR and CDR2 SFDVKD. The CDR3 extends over 15 amino acids. V was pared by 7 bases and J by 2 bases, with 15 bases between. Here the CDR3 reads CATRATAALTDTQYF. CDR3 nucleotides: TGTGCCACCAGGGCGACAGCGGCTCTCACAGATACGCAGTATTTT.

This clonotype was seen ten or more times. The CDR3 DNA is TGTGCCAGCAGTTTTAAGGGAGTGACTGAAGCTTTCTTT. Its protein is CASSFKGVTEAFF. This chain uses TRBV6-1 with TRBJ1-1, with D unresolved. With 5 bases removed from V and 5 bases from J, the gap between germline ends came to 12 bases. The V gene's germline CDR1 is MNHNS and CDR2 SASEGT. This CDR3 region has 13 residues.

This clonotype was detected ten times or more. CDR3 residues: CASRGIPGQSNVRNTIYF. The CDR3 DNA follows: TGTGCCAGCAGGGGGATTCCGGGACAGAGTAATGTTAGAAACACCATATATTTT. V gene TRBV28 combines with J gene TRBJ1-3, with 7 nucleotides matching TRBD1. Per germline, CDR1 MDHEN and CDR2 SYDVKM. Trimming cost V 6 bases and J 5 bases; bases outside gene matches: 19. The CDR3 is made up of 18 amino acids.

A word on this clonotype: This may be a read error: a much more frequent sequence differs by one nucleotide. V usage is TRBV15 and J usage is TRBJ1-5; maybe TRBD2 (6 bases). The end of the DNA aligns better with TRBJ2-3, so the J call may be wrong. Germline V CDR1 and CDR2: LNHNV, YYDKDF (reference sequence). CDR3 length equals 16 residues. In DNA, the CDR3 is TGTGCCACCAGCAGAGACGGGGCGGGGAGCAATCAGCCCCAGTATTTT. This sequence encodes CATSRDGAGSNQPQYF.

This clonotype was seen ten or more times. The V call is TRBV4-2, the J call TRBJ1-1, with D uncertain. CDR3 size: 13 residues. Germline V gives CDR1 LGHNA, CDR2 YNFKEQ. V was pared by 0 bases and J by 2 bases, with 4 bases between. Here the CDR3 reads CASSQEHNTEAFF. The CDR3 DNA follows: TGTGCCAGCAGCCAAGAACACAACACTGAAGCTTTCTTT.

In this sample, this clonotype turned up a few times. The chain employs TRBV4-1 and TRBJ2-2; D uncertain. The CDR3 runs 13 residues. The germline V and J ends were trimmed by 2 bases and 7 bases, with 8 bases remaining between them. Looked up from germline, CDR1 is MGHRA and CDR2 is YSYEKL. The CDR3 region has the DNA TGCGCCAGCAGCCAATTATTAGTCGGGGAGCTGTTTTTT. Translated: CASSQLLVGELFF.

The CDR3 loop is CASSFGGIETQYF. For the CDR3, the DNA is TGTGCCAGCAGCTTTGGAGGGATAGAGACCCAGTACTTC. The rearrangement uses TRBV7-9 and TRBJ2-5, with a possible D match to TRBD2 (6 bases). CDR3 size: 13 residues. V lost 3 bases and J lost 4, with 9 bases in between. Germline V lookup: CDR1 SEHNR, CDR2 FQNEAQ (reference sequence).

This clonotype was observed at least ten times. CDR3 sequence reads: CASSSREGSTGELFF. The CDR3 DNA is TGTGCCAGCAGCTCCCGGGAGGGTTCCACCGGGGAGCTGTTTTTT. The rearrangement links TRBV11-2 to TRBJ2-2, with 8 bases aligning to TRBD2. The length of the CDR3 is 15 residues. CDR1 is SGHAT and CDR2 is FQNNGV in the germline V gene. V dropped 4 bases and J dropped 4; count of bases not matched to a gene: 5.